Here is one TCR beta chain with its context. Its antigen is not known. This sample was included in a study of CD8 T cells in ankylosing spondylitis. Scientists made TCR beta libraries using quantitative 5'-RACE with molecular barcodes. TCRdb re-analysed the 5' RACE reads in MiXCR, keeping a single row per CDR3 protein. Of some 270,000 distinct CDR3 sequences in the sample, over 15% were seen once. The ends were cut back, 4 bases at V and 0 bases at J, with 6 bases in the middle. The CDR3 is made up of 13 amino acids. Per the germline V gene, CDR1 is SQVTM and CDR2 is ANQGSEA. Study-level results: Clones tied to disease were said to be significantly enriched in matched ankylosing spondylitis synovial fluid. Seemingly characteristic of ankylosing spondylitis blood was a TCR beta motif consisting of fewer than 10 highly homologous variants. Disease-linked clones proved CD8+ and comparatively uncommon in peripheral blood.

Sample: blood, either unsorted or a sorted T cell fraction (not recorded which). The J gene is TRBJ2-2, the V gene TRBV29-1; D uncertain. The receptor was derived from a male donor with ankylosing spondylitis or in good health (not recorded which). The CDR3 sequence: CSVVAPNTGELFF. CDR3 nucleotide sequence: TGCAGCGTTGTTGCTCCGAACACCGGGGAGCTGTTTTTT.